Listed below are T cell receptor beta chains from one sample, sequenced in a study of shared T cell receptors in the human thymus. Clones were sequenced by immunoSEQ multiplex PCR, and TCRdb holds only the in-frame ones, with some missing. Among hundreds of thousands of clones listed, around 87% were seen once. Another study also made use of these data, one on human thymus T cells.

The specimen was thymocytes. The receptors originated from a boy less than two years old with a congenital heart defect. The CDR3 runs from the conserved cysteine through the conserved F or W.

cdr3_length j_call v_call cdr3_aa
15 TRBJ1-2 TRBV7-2 CASSLGGQPNYGYTF
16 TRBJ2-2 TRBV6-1 CASSAGLAGGTGELFF
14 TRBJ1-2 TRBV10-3 CAISEPYFPYGYTF
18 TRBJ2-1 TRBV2 CASTLLAGGPSPYNEQFF
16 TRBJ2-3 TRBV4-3 CASSQAGTSGTDTQYF
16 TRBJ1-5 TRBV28 CASSPLGQGSIQPQHF
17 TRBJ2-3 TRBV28 CASSFPSSGSSTDTQYF
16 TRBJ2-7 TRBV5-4 CASSLVNGGPPYEQYF
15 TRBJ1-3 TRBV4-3 CASSQEEGSGNTIYF
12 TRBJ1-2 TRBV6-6 CASSPLTRGYTF
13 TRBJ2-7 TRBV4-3 CASSQSNREIKDF
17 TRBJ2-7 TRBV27 CASSLSSGRPRAYEQYF
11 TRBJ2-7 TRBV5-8 CASSSLYEQYF
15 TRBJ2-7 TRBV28 CASSLRGRGVHEQYF
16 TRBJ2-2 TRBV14 CASSLGGGPLTGELFF
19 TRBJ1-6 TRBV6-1 CASSERDSRGMGYNSPLHF
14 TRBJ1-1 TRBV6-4 CASQRTGPNTEAFF
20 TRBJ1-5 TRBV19 CASSPLTGDLIRGGNQPQHF
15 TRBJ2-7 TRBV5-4 CASSLGLAGVNEQYF
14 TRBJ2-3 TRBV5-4 CASSWGDSTDTQYF
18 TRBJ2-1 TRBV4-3 CASSQDDPRLAGYNEQFF
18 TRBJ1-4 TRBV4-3 CASSQDPHEPQTNEKLFF
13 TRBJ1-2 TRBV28 CASSPTGNYGYTF
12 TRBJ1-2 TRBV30 CAWSGTNYGYTF